The rows below give T cell receptor beta chains drawn from one sample of a study of blood T cell repertoires in COVID-19. Using immunoSEQ multiplex PCR, the repertoire was profiled, and TCRdb retains in-frame clones only, with some absent. The sample lists fewer than 300,000 clones, about nine tenths occurring once. The specimen was PBMCs or T cells enriched from blood (not recorded which). The receptors here all came from a woman aged 40 to 49 with acute COVID-19. CDR3s include the opening cysteine and the closing phenylalanine or tryptophan. D genes are given only for firm matches. The listing skips clone size in some rows; elsewhere it reads once, few, many or a size class.

J gene: TRBJ2-3; clone size: NA; V gene: TRBV24-1; D gene: NA; CDR3 protein: CATSDPLAFAQDTQYF; CDR3 DNA: TGTGCCACCAGTGACCCGCTAGCGTTCGCTCAAGATACGCAGTATTTT
J gene: TRBJ2-1; clone size: NA; V gene: TRBV5-1; D gene: TRBD2; CDR3 protein: CASSLAGTSGRKQFF; CDR3 DNA: TGCGCCAGCAGCTTGGCCGGGACTAGCGGGAGAAAGCAGTTCTTC
J gene: TRBJ1-5; clone size: NA; V gene: TRBV10-2; D gene: NA; CDR3 protein: CASSEGGGAQPQHF; CDR3 DNA: TGCGCCAGCAGTGAGGGGGGGGGAGCTCAGCCCCAGCATTTT
J gene: TRBJ1-2; clone size: NA; V gene: TRBV19; D gene: TRBD1; CDR3 protein: CASSAPAGLQGNYGYTF; CDR3 DNA: TGTGCCAGTAGTGCACCCGCAGGCCTACAGGGGAACTATGGCTACACCTTC
J gene: TRBJ2-1; clone size: NA; V gene: TRBV12-3/TRBV12-4; D gene: NA; CDR3 protein: CASSLLAADEQFF; CDR3 DNA: TGTGCCAGCAGTTTACTAGCAGCGGATGAGCAGTTCTTC
J gene: TRBJ2-5; clone size: NA; V gene: TRBV6-5; D gene: TRBD1; CDR3 protein: CASRRTGEETQYF; CDR3 DNA: TGTGCCAGCAGGAGGACAGGGGAAGAGACCCAGTACTTC
J gene: TRBJ2-7; clone size: NA; V gene: TRBV6-5; D gene: TRBD1; CDR3 protein: CASSLQGATYEQYF; CDR3 DNA: TGTGCCAGCAGCCTACAGGGGGCGACCTACGAGCAGTACTTC
J gene: TRBJ1-2; clone size: once; V gene: TRBV2; D gene: NA; CDR3 protein: CASSSDRFGGYTF; CDR3 DNA: TGTGCCAGCAGCTCTGACAGGTTCGGAGGCTACACCTTC
J gene: TRBJ1-5; clone size: NA; V gene: TRBV28; D gene: TRBD1; CDR3 protein: CASSSDRGFSFSNQPQHF; CDR3 DNA: TGTGCCAGCAGTTCCGACAGGGGGTTCTCATTCAGCAATCAGCCCCAGCATTTT
J gene: TRBJ1-2; clone size: once; V gene: TRBV9; D gene: NA; CDR3 protein: CASSSTRSYGYTF; CDR3 DNA: TGTGCCAGCAGCTCTACTCGCTCCTATGGCTACACCTTC
J gene: TRBJ1-1; clone size: NA; V gene: TRBV28; D gene: NA; CDR3 protein: CASYETYNTEAFF; CDR3 DNA: TGTGCCAGCTATGAGACTTACAACACTGAAGCTTTCTTT
J gene: TRBJ1-5; clone size: once; V gene: TRBV2; D gene: NA; CDR3 protein: CASSLEEGNQPQHF; CDR3 DNA: TGTGCCAGCAGTCTTGAGGAGGGCAATCAGCCCCAGCATTTT
J gene: TRBJ1-1; clone size: NA; V gene: TRBV11-2; D gene: TRBD1; CDR3 protein: CASSLGTDLNTEAFF; CDR3 DNA: TGTGCCAGCAGCCTAGGGACAGATCTGAACACTGAAGCTTTCTTT
J gene: TRBJ2-5; clone size: NA; V gene: TRBV7-7; D gene: TRBD2; CDR3 protein: CASSLGGGRAETQYF; CDR3 DNA: TGTGCTAGCAGCTTAGGGGGCGGGAGGGCAGAGACCCAGTACTTC
J gene: TRBJ2-2; clone size: NA; V gene: TRBV24-1; D gene: TRBD2; CDR3 protein: CATSDPSAGGFGELFF; CDR3 DNA: TGTGCCACCAGTGACCCTTCAGCGGGAGGTTTCGGGGAGCTGTTTTTT
J gene: TRBJ1-1; clone size: NA; V gene: TRBV2; D gene: NA; CDR3 protein: CASSEGEGEAFF; CDR3 DNA: TGTGCCAGCAGTGAGGGGGAGGGGGAAGCTTTCTTT
J gene: TRBJ2-1; clone size: NA; V gene: TRBV6-5; D gene: NA; CDR3 protein: CASSSTLTRAPDEQFF; CDR3 DNA: TGTGCCAGCAGTTCCACGCTGACTAGGGCCCCGGATGAGCAGTTCTTC
J gene: TRBJ1-5; clone size: few; V gene: TRBV27; D gene: TRBD1; CDR3 protein: CASSPDRVSNQPQHF; CDR3 DNA: TGTGCCAGCAGTCCCGACAGGGTGTCCAATCAGCCCCAGCATTTT
J gene: TRBJ2-3; clone size: NA; V gene: TRBV6-4; D gene: NA; CDR3 protein: CATQGADTQYF; CDR3 DNA: TGTGCCACACAGGGTGCCGATACGCAGTATTTT
J gene: TRBJ2-3; clone size: NA; V gene: TRBV11-2; D gene: NA; CDR3 protein: CVSSFQDTQYF; CDR3 DNA: TGTGTCAGCAGCTTTCAGGATACGCAGTATTTT
J gene: TRBJ1-1; clone size: NA; V gene: TRBV11-3; D gene: NA; CDR3 protein: CASSWVRGVGGTEAFF; CDR3 DNA: TGTGCCAGCAGCTGGGTCCGCGGGGTAGGAGGTACTGAAGCTTTCTTT
J gene: TRBJ2-3; clone size: few; V gene: TRBV2; D gene: TRBD2; CDR3 protein: CASSDLASGDTQYF; CDR3 DNA: TGTGCCAGCAGTGACCTAGCTAGCGGAGATACGCAGTATTTT
J gene: TRBJ1-5; clone size: NA; V gene: TRBV28; D gene: NA; CDR3 protein: CASSSPSGMSQPQHF; CDR3 DNA: TGTGCCAGCAGTTCCCCCTCAGGAATGTCTCAGCCCCAGCATTTT
J gene: TRBJ1-3; clone size: NA; V gene: TRBV19; D gene: TRBD1; CDR3 protein: CASGQGISGNTIYF; CDR3 DNA: TGTGCCAGCGGACAGGGCATCTCTGGAAACACCATATATTTT
J gene: TRBJ1-1; clone size: once; V gene: TRBV7-9; D gene: NA; CDR3 protein: CASSLLFTEAFF; CDR3 DNA: TGTGCCAGCAGCCTTCTCTTCACTGAAGCTTTCTTT
J gene: TRBJ1-4; clone size: NA; V gene: TRBV5-8; D gene: TRBD1; CDR3 protein: CASSPGTGGRENEKLFF; CDR3 DNA: TGTGCCAGCAGCCCAGGTACAGGGGGCCGAGAGAATGAAAAACTGTTTTTT
J gene: TRBJ1-6; clone size: NA; V gene: TRBV4-2; D gene: TRBD1; CDR3 protein: CASSPWTGGEPNSPLHF; CDR3 DNA: TGTGCCAGCAGCCCCTGGACAGGGGGCGAACCTAATTCACCCCTCCACTTT
J gene: TRBJ1-1; clone size: NA; V gene: TRBV11-3; D gene: TRBD1; CDR3 protein: CASSEGQGGTEAFF; CDR3 DNA: TGTGCCAGCAGCGAAGGACAGGGTGGCACTGAAGCTTTCTTT
J gene: TRBJ2-5; clone size: NA; V gene: TRBV3-1/TRBV3-2; D gene: NA; CDR3 protein: CASSQAAGSQATQYF; CDR3 DNA: TGTGCCAGCAGCCAAGCGGCAGGCAGTCAAGCGACCCAGTACTTC
J gene: TRBJ1-5; clone size: NA; V gene: TRBV5-5; D gene: TRBD1; CDR3 protein: CASSHMTGRSQPQHF; CDR3 DNA: TGTGCCAGCAGCCATATGACAGGGAGAAGTCAGCCCCAGCATTTT
J gene: TRBJ2-2; clone size: NA; V gene: TRBV4-1; D gene: TRBD2; CDR3 protein: CASSQGLAGVVGELFF; CDR3 DNA: TGCGCCAGCAGCCAAGGACTAGCGGGAGTAGTTGGGGAGCTGTTTTTT
J gene: TRBJ1-2; clone size: NA; V gene: TRBV3-1/TRBV3-2; D gene: NA; CDR3 protein: CASSQGSQGYYGYTF; CDR3 DNA: TGTGCCAGCAGCCAAGGATCGCAGGGCTACTATGGCTACACCTTC
J gene: TRBJ2-1; clone size: NA; V gene: TRBV2; D gene: NA; CDR3 protein: CASSARGTYNEQFF; CDR3 DNA: TGTGCCAGCAGTGCTCGCGGGACGTACAATGAGCAGTTCTTC
J gene: TRBJ2-5; clone size: NA; V gene: TRBV29-1; D gene: NA; CDR3 protein: CSPRLLGETQYF; CDR3 DNA: TGCAGCCCGCGCTTACTAGGGGAGACCCAGTACTTC
J gene: TRBJ2-5; clone size: NA; V gene: TRBV6-5; D gene: NA; CDR3 protein: CASSLGPDAWETQYF; CDR3 DNA: TGTGCCAGCAGCTTGGGCCCCGATGCGTGGGAGACCCAGTACTTC
J gene: TRBJ2-2; clone size: NA; V gene: TRBV6-5; D gene: TRBD1; CDR3 protein: CASSTTGFEPGELFF; CDR3 DNA: TGTGCCAGCAGTACGACAGGGTTTGAGCCCGGGGAGCTGTTTTTT
J gene: TRBJ2-3; clone size: NA; V gene: TRBV24-1; D gene: TRBD2; CDR3 protein: CATSDPRGLAGVPDTQYF; CDR3 DNA: TGTGCCACCAGTGATCCACGGGGACTAGCGGGAGTCCCAGATACGCAGTATTTT
J gene: TRBJ2-2; clone size: NA; V gene: TRBV28; D gene: NA; CDR3 protein: CASREDSTGELFF; CDR3 DNA: TGTGCCAGCAGGGAGGACAGCACCGGGGAGCTGTTTTTT
J gene: TRBJ1-5; clone size: few; V gene: TRBV18; D gene: NA; CDR3 protein: CASSPPQGGGNQPQHF; CDR3 DNA: TGTGCCAGCTCACCACCGCAGGGTGGGGGCAATCAGCCCCAGCATTTT
J gene: TRBJ2-7; clone size: NA; V gene: TRBV11-2; D gene: TRBD2; CDR3 protein: CASGFRTSGIDEQYF; CDR3 DNA: TGTGCCAGCGGGTTTAGGACTAGCGGGATCGACGAGCAGTACTTC
J gene: TRBJ1-1; clone size: few; V gene: TRBV28; D gene: NA; CDR3 protein: CDKGARAFF; CDR3 DNA: TGTGATAAGGGAGCGCGCGCTTTCTTT
J gene: TRBJ2-6; clone size: NA; V gene: TRBV6-5; D gene: NA; CDR3 protein: CASRLQGAGANVLTF; CDR3 DNA: TGTGCCAGCAGGCTACAGGGAGCTGGGGCCAACGTCCTGACTTTC
J gene: TRBJ1-3; clone size: NA; V gene: TRBV2; D gene: NA; CDR3 protein: CATRQDSGNTIYF; CDR3 DNA: TGTGCCACCCGACAGGACTCTGGAAACACCATATATTTT
J gene: TRBJ1-1; clone size: NA; V gene: TRBV4-1; D gene: NA; CDR3 protein: CASRTQGRNTEAFF; CDR3 DNA: TGCGCCAGCAGAACTCAGGGGAGGAACACTGAAGCTTTCTTT
J gene: TRBJ2-7; clone size: few; V gene: TRBV27; D gene: TRBD1; CDR3 protein: CASAWDRDYEQYF; CDR3 DNA: TGTGCCAGCGCCTGGGACAGGGACTACGAGCAGTACTTC
J gene: TRBJ1-2; clone size: NA; V gene: TRBV7-9; D gene: NA; CDR3 protein: CASSATGYYGYTF; CDR3 DNA: TGTGCCAGCAGCGCAACAGGGTACTATGGCTACACCTTC
J gene: TRBJ1-3; clone size: NA; V gene: TRBV4-2; D gene: NA; CDR3 protein: CASSQEGNTIYF; CDR3 DNA: TGTGCCAGCAGCCAGGAGGGAAACACCATATATTTT
J gene: TRBJ2-5; clone size: NA; V gene: TRBV2; D gene: TRBD1; CDR3 protein: CASSLQGEYQETQYF; CDR3 DNA: TGTGCCAGCAGTCTACAGGGGGAGTACCAAGAGACCCAGTACTTC
J gene: TRBJ2-1; clone size: NA; V gene: TRBV28; D gene: NA; CDR3 protein: CASSPSEHRSYNEQFF; CDR3 DNA: TGTGCCAGCAGCCCCTCCGAACACCGCTCCTACAATGAGCAGTTCTTC
J gene: TRBJ1-2; clone size: NA; V gene: TRBV6-1; D gene: TRBD1; CDR3 protein: CASSDGQGGNYGYTF; CDR3 DNA: TGTGCCAGCAGTGATGGACAGGGGGGAAATTATGGCTACACCTTC
J gene: TRBJ1-6; clone size: NA; V gene: TRBV5-5; D gene: NA; CDR3 protein: CASSLSSGNNSPLHF; CDR3 DNA: TGTGCCAGCAGCTTGTCATCGGGGAACAATTCACCCCTCCACTTT
J gene: TRBJ2-5; clone size: NA; V gene: TRBV3-1/TRBV3-2; D gene: TRBD2; CDR3 protein: CASSLTSAIRQETQYF; CDR3 DNA: TGTGCCAGCAGCCTCACTAGCGCTATACGACAAGAGACCCAGTACTTC